Presented here are 30 T cell receptor beta chains from one specimen sequenced in a study of T cell changes during pregnancy in multiple sclerosis. Clones were sequenced by immunoSEQ multiplex PCR, and TCRdb holds only the in-frame ones, with some missing. This table has about 89,000 clones, just over 90% appearing once. Sequencing was performed on peripheral blood, taken after pregnancy. These receptors were obtained from a female donor in good health, enrolled as a control in a pregnancy study.

This chain uses TRBV4-1 with TRBJ2-1; D call uncertain. The CDR3 loop spans 11 amino acids. The germline V gene encodes CDR1 MGHRA and CDR2 YSYEKL. V lost 4 bases to trimming and J lost 7 bases, with 5 bases between them. The CDR3, as DNA: TGCGCCAGCAGCCGGGCGAATGAGCAGTTCTTC. Translated: CASSRANEQFF.

CDR3 residues: CASSGGRSTDTQYF. CDR3 nucleotide sequence: TGTGCCAGCTCCGGAGGGCGAAGCACAGATACGCAGTATTTT. The chain joins TRBV18 to TRBJ2-3; possibly TRBD2 for D (6 bases). Germline CDR1 and CDR2: KGHSH and LQKENI. Trimming pared 6 bases from V and 0 bases from J, leaving 10 bases between. The CDR3 totals 14 residues.

This chain links TRBV7-6 with TRBJ1-1; D may be TRBD1 (5 bases). Trimming left V 4 bases short and J 1 base short, with 13 bases between. This CDR3 spans 15 amino acids. The germline CDR1 and CDR2 sequences are SGHVS and FNYEAQ. Written as DNA, the CDR3 is TGTGCCAGCAGCTCCAGGGCAGTGAAGAACACTGAAGCTTTCTTT. As protein: CASSSRAVKNTEAFF.

J is TRBJ2-1 and V is TRBV7-3, with a weak D call TRBD1 (6 bases). Germline V gives CDR1 SGHTA, CDR2 FQGTGA. Trimming removed 3 bases from V and 9 bases from J, with 12 bases in between. This CDR3 contains 13 residues. CDR3 DNA: TGTGCCAGCAGCTTTATCGGACAGCCTGAGCAGTTCTTC. Encoded protein: CASSFIGQPEQFF.

The gene calls are TRBV7-3 and TRBJ1-1; 10 bases map to TRBD1. There are 16 residues in the CDR3. CDR1 SGHTA and CDR2 FQGTGA come from the germline V gene. V dropped 2 bases and J dropped 9; count of bases not matched to a gene: 12. CDR3 loop: CASSLLGGTGATQAFF. The CDR3 DNA reads TGTGCCAGCAGCTTACTGGGTGGGACAGGGGCCACCCAAGCTTTCTTT.

The CDR3 loop is CASSPRQWNEQFF. Written as DNA, the CDR3 is TGTGCCAGCAGCCCGAGACAGTGGAATGAGCAGTTCTTC. The V call is TRBV7-9, the J call TRBJ2-1; the D gene is possibly TRBD1 (5 bases). The germline V and J ends were trimmed by 5 bases and 7 bases, with 12 bases remaining between them. The CDR3 totals 13 residues. Looked up from germline, CDR1 is SEHNR and CDR2 is FQNEAQ (reference sequence).

The chain uses TRBV2 and TRBJ2-5; 7 bases map to TRBD2. The J call may be mistaken, given a closer DNA end match to TRBJ2-7. CDR1 is SNHLY, CDR2 FYNNEI, per germline. The CDR3 is 14 residues long. The DNA of the CDR3 is TGTGCCAGCAGTGGACTAGCTTACCCCTACGAGCAGTACTTC. Residues: CASSGLAYPYEQYF.

The J gene is TRBJ1-4, the V gene TRBV5-1; 12 nucleotides line up with TRBD1. The CDR3 consists of 18 residues. The J segment lost 2 bases and the V segment lost 4 bases, leaving 9 bases of the junction unmatched. Germline V gene sequence: CDR1 SGHRS, CDR2 YFSETQ. The CDR3 region is CASSPGQGAPGTNEKLFF. In DNA form, the CDR3 reads TGCGCCAGCAGCCCGGGACAGGGGGCCCCTGGGACTAATGAAAAACTGTTTTTT.

The rearrangement links TRBV9 to TRBJ2-1; TRBD2 matches at 12 bases. CDR1 and CDR2 (germline): SGDLS, YYNGEE. The CDR3 runs 17 residues. V gave up 3 bases and J gave up 8 bases; unmatched junction bases: 12. CDR3: CASSAGGASGGVDEQFF. CDR3 in DNA: TGTGCCAGCAGCGCAGGAGGGGCTAGCGGGGGGGTCGATGAGCAGTTCTTC.

The chain recombines TRBV4-2 with TRBJ2-5; maybe TRBD2 (6 bases). This CDR3 contains 16 residues. Germline V lookup: CDR1 LGHNA, CDR2 YNFKEQ. V was shortened by 3 bases and J by 2 bases, with 16 bases between the two germline ends. Here the CDR3 reads CASSHMGKGRQETQYF. In DNA, the CDR3 is TGTGCCAGCAGCCACATGGGGAAGGGGAGGCAAGAGACCCAGTACTTC.

The rearrangement uses TRBV5-8 and TRBJ1-1; D possibly corresponds to TRBD1 (5 bases). The CDR3 consists of 15 residues. Trimming removed 4 bases from V and 3 bases from J, with 16 bases in between. Germline loops: CDR1 SGHTS, CDR2 YDEGEE. The CDR3, as DNA: TGTGCCAGCAGCCTCTCGGGGGTACTTTACACTGAAGCTTTCTTT. It encodes CASSLSGVLYTEAFF.

This clone was seen a handful of times. This chain links TRBV5-1 with TRBJ2-2; 11 bases are shared with TRBD2. This CDR3 has 17 amino acids. CDR1 SGHRS and CDR2 YFSETQ come from the germline V gene. V shed 6 bases, J shed 0 bases, and the junction held 7 bases outside the gene matches. The DNA of the CDR3 is TGCGCCAGCACCCGGTCTAGCGGGGGGACGAACACCGGGGAGCTGTTTTTT. It codes for CASTRSSGGTNTGELFF. Combining the CDR3 with reference TRBV5-1 and TRBJ2-2 gives the whole variable domain KAGVTQTPRYLIKTRGQQVTLSCSPISGHRSVSWYQQTPGQGLQFLFEYFSETQRNKGNFPGRFSGRQFSNSRSEMNVSTLELGDSALYLCASTRSSGGTNTGELFFGEGSRLTVL.

The CDR3 DNA reads TGTGCCAGCGGCCTAGGACAGGGCCGCGAGCAGTACTTC. Translating gives CASGLGQGREQYF. The chain uses TRBV28 and TRBJ2-7, with TRBD1 matching 8 bases. The CDR3 consists of 13 residues. Germline lookup yields CDR1 MDHEN and CDR2 SYDVKM. The V segment lost 8 bases and the J segment 6 bases; nucleotides outside the gene matches: 9.

This chain connects TRBV15 to TRBJ2-1; D call uncertain. Between the trimmed V and J ends, which lost 0 bases and 8 bases, there was a span of 14 bases. Germline V gene lookup returns CDR1 LNHNV and CDR2 YYDKDF (reference sequence). There are 15 residues in the CDR3. CDR3 in amino acids: CATSRDAATSDEQFF. DNA of the CDR3: TGTGCCACCAGCAGAGATGCGGCTACCAGTGATGAGCAGTTCTTC.

The V gene is TRBV4-2, the J gene TRBJ2-7; 11 nucleotides agree with TRBD2. The germline V gene has CDR1 LGHNA and CDR2 YNFKEQ. V shed 4 bases and J 6 bases; nucleotides not matched to a gene: 11. This CDR3 is 16 amino acids long. The CDR3 bases are TGTGCCAGCAGCCTCTTCATAGCGGGGGGGCCCTCCGAGCAGTACTTC. It encodes CASSLFIAGGPSEQYF.

The chain links TRBV7-8 to TRBJ1-4; D uncertain. V gave up 1 base and J gave up 6 bases, with 15 bases separating them. CDR1 is SGHVS and CDR2 is FQNEAQ in the germline V gene. This CDR3 contains 16 residues. DNA of the CDR3: TGTGCCAGCAGCTTAGGGTTGGGCGGGCGAGATGAAAAACTGTTTTTT. Encoded protein: CASSLGLGGRDEKLFF. Complete variable domain (other parts from reference TRBV7-8 and TRBJ1-4): GAGVSQSPRYKVAKRGQDVALRCDPISGHVSLFWYQQALGQGPEFLTYFQNEAQLDKSGLPSDRFFAERPEGSVSTLKIQRTQQEDSAVYLCASSLGLGGRDEKLFFGSGTQLSVL.

This clone was detected only once. The rearrangement uses TRBV6-6 and TRBJ2-7, with a tentative D call TRBD1 (5 bases). The CDR3 is 13 residues long. Germline V gene lookup returns CDR1 MNHNY and CDR2 SVGAGI (reference sequence). The V end lost 4 bases, the J end lost 2 bases, and 9 bases lay between the germline ends. CDR3 sequence (DNA): TGTGCCAGCAGTTTCGACAGCACCTACGAGCAGTACTTC. It encodes CASSFDSTYEQYF.

The chain couples TRBV28 to TRBJ1-6, with D perhaps matching TRBD1 (5 bases). Germline-derived CDR1 and CDR2 are MDHEN and SYDVKM. The CDR3 covers 14 residues. The germline V and J ends were trimmed by 5 bases and 8 bases, with 13 bases remaining between them. In DNA, the CDR3 is TGTGCCAGCAGTCTCTGGGACTTCGATTCACCCCTCCACTTT. Translated: CASSLWDFDSPLHF.

The rearrangement links TRBV15 to TRBJ1-5; 7 nucleotides line up with TRBD1. The V and J ends lost 1 base and 0 bases, in that order; junction bases with no gene match: 12. The CDR3 consists of 19 residues. Germline values: CDR1 LNHNV, CDR2 YYDKDF (reference sequence). As DNA, the CDR3 is TGTGCCACCAGCAGAGGCGGGGACAGCTCAGCTTATAGCAATCAGCCCCAGCATTTT. Its translation is CATSRGGDSSAYSNQPQHF.

The genes are TRBV6-5 and TRBJ2-7, with D possibly being TRBD2 (6 bases). The CDR3 covers 15 residues. Germline V lookup: CDR1 MNHEY, CDR2 SVGAGI. The V end lost 4 bases, the J end lost 2 bases, and 15 bases lay between the germline ends. CDR3 sequence: CASSSPAGGTYEQYF. CDR3 bases: TGTGCCAGCAGTTCTCCGGCCGGGGGTACCTACGAGCAGTACTTC.

This clone was recorded only once. The chain joins TRBV6-5 to TRBJ1-1, with D possibly matching TRBD1 (5 bases). This CDR3 has 14 amino acids. V lost 4 bases and J 0 bases, leaving 9 bases between the germline ends. Germline values: CDR1 MNHEY, CDR2 SVGAGI. The chain's CDR3 is CASSSGLLNTEAFF. CDR3 nucleotide sequence: TGTGCCAGCAGTTCGGGACTCCTGAACACTGAAGCTTTCTTT.

The chain carries TRBV13 and TRBJ2-1; D is unclear. The CDR3 runs to 16 residues. V shed 3 bases and J shed 3 bases, with 15 bases lying between them. CDR1 is PRHDT and CDR2 is FYEKMQ in the germline V gene (reference sequence). CDR3 sequence reads: CASSFSRLAGYNEQFF. In DNA form, the CDR3 reads TGTGCCAGCAGCTTCTCCCGGTTAGCCGGCTACAATGAGCAGTTCTTC.

The chain employs TRBV5-4 and TRBJ2-5; TRBD2 is a possible D gene (5 bases). CDR1 and CDR2 from the germline V gene are SGHNT and YYREEE (reference sequence). Trimming took off 2 bases at V and 0 bases at J, with 8 bases between the two ends. This CDR3 spans 14 amino acids. CDR3 in DNA: TGTGCCAGCAGCTTCGGACTGGACCAAGAGACCCAGTACTTC. Amino acids: CASSFGLDQETQYF.

The sample holds one count of this clone. V and J are TRBV18 and TRBJ1-1; 7 bases are a match to TRBD1. CDR1 and CDR2 (germline): KGHSH, LQKENI. The ends lost 6 bases at V and 6 bases at J; junction bases unmatched: 10. The CDR3 runs to 14 residues. CDR3 amino acids: CASSREQGSPEAFF. The CDR3 DNA sequence: TGTGCCAGCTCCCGAGAACAGGGGAGCCCTGAAGCTTTCTTT.

The table lists this clone with a count of one. V and J are TRBV5-6 and TRBJ2-1; D perhaps matches TRBD2 (5 bases). V was clipped by 2 bases and J by 5 bases, with 14 bases between them. The CDR3 sequence is 15 residues long. Per the germline V gene, CDR1 is SGHDT and CDR2 is YYEEEE. Here the CDR3 reads CASSFPQRRHNEQFF. The CDR3 DNA reads as TGTGCCAGCAGCTTTCCTCAGCGGCGCCACAATGAGCAGTTCTTC.

The chain combines TRBV29-1 with TRBJ2-1; a weak D match, TRBD1 (5 bases). Germline V gene lookup returns CDR1 SQVTM and CDR2 ANQGSEA. The CDR3 sequence is 13 residues long. Trimming took off 1 base at V and 5 bases at J, with 9 bases between the two ends. CDR3: CSVEVYRNNEQFF. In nucleotides, the CDR3 is TGCAGCGTTGAAGTATACAGGAACAATGAGCAGTTCTTC.

The V and J genes are TRBV5-1 and TRBJ1-5, with D perhaps TRBD1 (5 bases). The CDR3 consists of 15 residues. Deletions cut 1 base from V and 4 bases from J, with 12 bases between. The germline CDR1 and CDR2 sequences are SGHRS and YFSETQ. CDR3 sequence: CASSLTSGGNQPQHF. The CDR3 DNA reads TGCGCCAGCAGCTTGACGAGTGGGGGGAATCAGCCCCAGCATTTT.

The chain links TRBV6-1 to TRBJ2-2, with 8 bases lining up with TRBD2. The J segment lost 5 bases and the V segment lost 4 bases, leaving 9 bases of the junction unmatched. In germline, CDR1 is MNHNS, CDR2 SASEGT. The CDR3 covers 16 residues. The CDR3 loop reads CASSASGLVRTGELFF. As DNA, the CDR3 is TGTGCCAGCAGTGCCTCGGGACTAGTAAGGACCGGGGAGCTGTTTTTT.

V is TRBV29-1 and J is TRBJ2-6, with a possible D match to TRBD1 (6 bases). Trimming removed 2 bases from V and 0 bases from J, with 11 bases in between. This CDR3 contains 16 residues. Germline loops: CDR1 SQVTM, CDR2 ANQGSEA. The CDR3 region is CSVERDIDSGANVLTF. The CDR3 DNA reads TGCAGCGTTGAAAGGGACATAGACTCTGGGGCCAACGTCCTGACTTTC.

This chain joins TRBV7-8 and TRBJ2-2, with D maybe TRBD1 (5 bases). Looked up from germline, CDR1 is SGHVS and CDR2 is FQNEAQ. CDR3 length equals 13 residues. Trimming pared 7 bases from V and 6 bases from J, leaving 12 bases between. DNA for the CDR3: TGTGCCAGCATTACCAGGGTTTCCGGGGAGCTGTTTTTT. Encoded protein: CASITRVSGELFF.